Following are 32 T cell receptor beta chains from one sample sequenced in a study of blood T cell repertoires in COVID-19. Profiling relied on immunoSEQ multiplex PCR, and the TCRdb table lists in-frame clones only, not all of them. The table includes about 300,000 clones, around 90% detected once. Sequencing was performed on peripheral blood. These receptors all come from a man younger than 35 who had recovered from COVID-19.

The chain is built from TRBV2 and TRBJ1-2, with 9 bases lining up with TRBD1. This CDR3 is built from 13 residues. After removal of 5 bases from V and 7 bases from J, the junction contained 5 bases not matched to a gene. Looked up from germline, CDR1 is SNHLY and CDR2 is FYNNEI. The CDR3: CASSKGQGGGYTF. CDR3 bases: TGTGCCAGCAGTAAGGGACAGGGTGGTGGCTACACCTTC.

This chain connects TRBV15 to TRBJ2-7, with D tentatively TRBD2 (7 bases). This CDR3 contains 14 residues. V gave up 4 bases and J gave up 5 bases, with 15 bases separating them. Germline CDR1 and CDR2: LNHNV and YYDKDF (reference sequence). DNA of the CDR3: TGTGCCACCAGCATGGTGGGGGGGCGAGACGAGCAGTACTTC. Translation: CATSMVGGRDEQYF.

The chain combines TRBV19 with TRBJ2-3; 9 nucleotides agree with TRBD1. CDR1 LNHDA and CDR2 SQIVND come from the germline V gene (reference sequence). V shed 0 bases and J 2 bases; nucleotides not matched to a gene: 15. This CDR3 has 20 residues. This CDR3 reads CASSIDLFDHGTGHTDTQYF. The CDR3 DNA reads TGTGCCAGTAGTATAGATCTTTTCGACCACGGGACAGGGCACACAGATACGCAGTATTTT.

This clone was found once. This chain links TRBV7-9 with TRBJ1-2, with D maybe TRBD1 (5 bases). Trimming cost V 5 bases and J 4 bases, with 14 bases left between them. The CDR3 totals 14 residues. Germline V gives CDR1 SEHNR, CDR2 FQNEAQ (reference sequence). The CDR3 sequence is CASSIQTVFYGYTF. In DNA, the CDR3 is TGTGCCAGCAGCATCCAGACAGTCTTCTATGGCTACACCTTC.

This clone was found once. The DNA of the CDR3 is TGTGCCAGCAGCCCTCTTAGCGGGTCCCAGTACTTC. Translation: CASSPLSGSQYF. This rearrangement joins TRBV12-3 or TRBV12-4 to TRBJ2-5; TRBD2 aligns across 7 bases. This CDR3 has 12 residues. After removal of 6 bases from V and 9 bases from J, the junction contained 7 bases not matched to a gene.

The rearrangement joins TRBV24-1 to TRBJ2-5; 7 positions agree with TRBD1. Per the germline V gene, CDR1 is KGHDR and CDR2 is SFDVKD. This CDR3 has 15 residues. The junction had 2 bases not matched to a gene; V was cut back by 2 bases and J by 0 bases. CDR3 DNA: TGTGCCACCAGTGATTCGGGACAGAACCAAGAGACCCAGTACTTC. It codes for CATSDSGQNQETQYF.

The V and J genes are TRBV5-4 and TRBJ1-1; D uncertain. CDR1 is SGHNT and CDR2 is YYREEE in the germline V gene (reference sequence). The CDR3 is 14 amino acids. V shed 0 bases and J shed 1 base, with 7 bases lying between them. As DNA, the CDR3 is TGTGCCAGCAGCTTGGGGCAGGCGAACACTGAAGCTTTCTTT. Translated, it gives CASSLGQANTEAFF. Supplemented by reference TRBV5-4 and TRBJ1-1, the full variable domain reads ETGVTQSPTHLIKTRGQQVTLRCSSQSGHNTVSWYQQALGQGPQFIFQYYREEENGRGNFPPRFSGLQFPNYSSELNVNALELDDSALYLCASSLGQANTEAFFGQGTRLTVV.

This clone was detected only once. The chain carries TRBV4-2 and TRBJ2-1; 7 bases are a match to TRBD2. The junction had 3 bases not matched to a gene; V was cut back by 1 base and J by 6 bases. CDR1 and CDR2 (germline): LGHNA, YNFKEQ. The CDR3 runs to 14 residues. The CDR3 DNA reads TGTGCCAGCAGCCAAGCTAAGCGGGGCAATGAGCAGTTCTTC. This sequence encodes CASSQAKRGNEQFF.

CDR3 in amino acids: CASSQGGFIADTQYF. The CDR3 coding sequence is TGTGCCAGCAGCCAAGGAGGCTTCATTGCAGATACGCAGTATTTT. The chain joins TRBV3-1 (or the pseudogene TRBV3-2) to TRBJ2-3; D unresolved. Trimming shortened V by 1 base and J by 4 bases, and 12 bases separated the two germline ends. Germline CDR1 is LGHDT and CDR2 is YNNKEL (reference sequence). The CDR3 totals 15 residues.

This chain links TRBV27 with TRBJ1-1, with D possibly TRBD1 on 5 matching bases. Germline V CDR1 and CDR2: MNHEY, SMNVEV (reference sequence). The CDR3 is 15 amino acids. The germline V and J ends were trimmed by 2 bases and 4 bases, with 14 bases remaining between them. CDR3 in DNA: TGTGCCAGCAGTTTAAGTCAGGGCCCACGCACTGAAGCTTTCTTT. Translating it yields CASSLSQGPRTEAFF.

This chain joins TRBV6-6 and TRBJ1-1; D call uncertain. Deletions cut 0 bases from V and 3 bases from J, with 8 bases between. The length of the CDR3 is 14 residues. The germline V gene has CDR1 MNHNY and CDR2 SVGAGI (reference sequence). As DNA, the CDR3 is TGTGCCAGCAGTTACTCGCGACGGGACACTGAAGCTTTCTTT. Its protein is CASSYSRRDTEAFF.

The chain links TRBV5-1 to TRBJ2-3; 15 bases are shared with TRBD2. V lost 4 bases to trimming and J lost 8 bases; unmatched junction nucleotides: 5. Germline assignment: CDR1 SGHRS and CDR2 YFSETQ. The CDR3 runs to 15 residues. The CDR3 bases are TGCGCCAGCAGCAGGACTAGCGGGGGGGCCATTACGCAGTATTTT. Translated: CASSRTSGGAITQYF.

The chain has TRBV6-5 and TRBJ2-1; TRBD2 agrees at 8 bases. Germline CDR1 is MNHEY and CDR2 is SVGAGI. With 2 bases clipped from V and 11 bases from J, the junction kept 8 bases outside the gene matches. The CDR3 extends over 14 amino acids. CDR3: CASSYPAGTSQQFF. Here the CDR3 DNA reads TGTGCCAGCAGTTACCCTGCCGGGACTAGTCAGCAGTTCTTC.

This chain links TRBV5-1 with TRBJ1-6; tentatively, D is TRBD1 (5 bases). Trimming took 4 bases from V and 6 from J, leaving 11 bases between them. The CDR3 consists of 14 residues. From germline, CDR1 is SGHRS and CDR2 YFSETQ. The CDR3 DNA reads TGCGCCAGCAGCCGCGACAGTTCTAATTCACCCCTCCACTTT. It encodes CASSRDSSNSPLHF. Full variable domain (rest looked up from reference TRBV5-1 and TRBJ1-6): KAGVTQTPRYLIKTRGQQVTLSCSPISGHRSVSWYQQTPGQGLQFLFEYFSETQRNKGNFPGRFSGRQFSNSRSEMNVSTLELGDSALYLCASSRDSSNSPLHFGNGTRLTVT.

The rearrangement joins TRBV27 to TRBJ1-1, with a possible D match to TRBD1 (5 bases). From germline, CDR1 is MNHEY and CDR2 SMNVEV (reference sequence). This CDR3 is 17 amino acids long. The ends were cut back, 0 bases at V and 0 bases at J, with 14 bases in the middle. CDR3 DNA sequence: TGTGCCAGCAGTTTATCGGGGCAGGGATGGCTGAACACTGAAGCTTTCTTT. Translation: CASSLSGQGWLNTEAFF.

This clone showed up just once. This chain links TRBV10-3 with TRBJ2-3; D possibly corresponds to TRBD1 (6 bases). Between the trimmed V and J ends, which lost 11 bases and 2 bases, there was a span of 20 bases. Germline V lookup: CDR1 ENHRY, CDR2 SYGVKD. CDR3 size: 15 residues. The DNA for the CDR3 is TGTGCCGTGCTCCCGGGACAAGCAAACACAGATACGCAGTATTTT. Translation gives CAVLPGQANTDTQYF.

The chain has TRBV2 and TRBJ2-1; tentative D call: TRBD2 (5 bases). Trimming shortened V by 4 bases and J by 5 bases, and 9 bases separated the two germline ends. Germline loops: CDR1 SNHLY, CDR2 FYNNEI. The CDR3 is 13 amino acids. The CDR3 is CASSGGLDNEQFF. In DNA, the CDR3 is TGTGCCAGCAGTGGAGGGCTCGACAATGAGCAGTTCTTC.

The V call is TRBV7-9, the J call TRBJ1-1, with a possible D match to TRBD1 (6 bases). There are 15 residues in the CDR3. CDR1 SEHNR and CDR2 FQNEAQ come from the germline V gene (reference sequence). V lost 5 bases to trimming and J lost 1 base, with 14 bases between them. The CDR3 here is CASSVPQGWNTEAFF. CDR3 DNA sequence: TGTGCCAGCAGCGTCCCACAGGGATGGAACACTGAAGCTTTCTTT.

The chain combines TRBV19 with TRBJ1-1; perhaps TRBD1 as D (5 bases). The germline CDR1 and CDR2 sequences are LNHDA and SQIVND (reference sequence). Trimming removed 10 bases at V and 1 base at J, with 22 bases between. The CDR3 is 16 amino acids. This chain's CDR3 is CAIKPDRGRGNTEAFF. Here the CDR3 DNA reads TGTGCCATTAAACCCGACCGGGGGAGAGGGAACACTGAAGCTTTCTTT. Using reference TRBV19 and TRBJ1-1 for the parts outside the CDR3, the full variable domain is DGGITQSPKYLFRKEGQNVTLSCEQNLNHDAMYWYRQDPGQGLRLIYYSQIVNDFQKGDIAEGYSVSREKKESFPLTVTSAQKNPTAFYLCAIKPDRGRGNTEAFFGQGTRLTVV.

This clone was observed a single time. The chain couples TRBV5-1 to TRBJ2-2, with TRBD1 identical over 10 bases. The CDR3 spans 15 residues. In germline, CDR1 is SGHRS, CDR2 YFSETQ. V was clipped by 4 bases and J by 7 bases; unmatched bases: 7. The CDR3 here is CASSLDRGHGGELFF. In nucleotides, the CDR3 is TGCGCCAGCAGCCTTGACAGGGGGCACGGCGGGGAGCTGTTTTTT.

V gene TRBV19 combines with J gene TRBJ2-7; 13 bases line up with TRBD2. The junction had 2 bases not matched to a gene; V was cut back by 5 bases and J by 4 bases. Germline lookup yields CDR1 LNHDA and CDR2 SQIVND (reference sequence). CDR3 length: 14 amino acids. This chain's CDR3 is CASSLGLAGYEQYF. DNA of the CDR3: TGTGCCAGTAGTTTGGGACTAGCGGGATACGAGCAGTACTTC.

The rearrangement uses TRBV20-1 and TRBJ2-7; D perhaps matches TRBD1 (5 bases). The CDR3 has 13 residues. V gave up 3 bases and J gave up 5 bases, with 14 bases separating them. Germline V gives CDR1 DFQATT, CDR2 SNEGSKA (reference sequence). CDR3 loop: CSASPGYGNEQYF. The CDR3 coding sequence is TGCAGTGCTAGTCCAGGGTATGGTAACGAGCAGTACTTC.

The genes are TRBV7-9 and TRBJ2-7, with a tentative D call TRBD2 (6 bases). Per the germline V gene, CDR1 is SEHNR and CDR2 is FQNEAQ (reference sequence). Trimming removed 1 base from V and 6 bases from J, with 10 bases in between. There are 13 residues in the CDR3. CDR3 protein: CASSLVPGGEQYF. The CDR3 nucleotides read TGTGCCAGCAGCTTAGTACCCGGGGGCGAGCAGTACTTC.

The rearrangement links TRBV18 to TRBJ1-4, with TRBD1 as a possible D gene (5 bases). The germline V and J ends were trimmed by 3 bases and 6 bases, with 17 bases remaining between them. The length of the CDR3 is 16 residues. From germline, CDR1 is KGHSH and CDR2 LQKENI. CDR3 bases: TGTGCCAGCTCACCCCGCGGGGTAGCGGGGGATGAAAAACTGTTTTTT. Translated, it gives CASSPRGVAGDEKLFF.

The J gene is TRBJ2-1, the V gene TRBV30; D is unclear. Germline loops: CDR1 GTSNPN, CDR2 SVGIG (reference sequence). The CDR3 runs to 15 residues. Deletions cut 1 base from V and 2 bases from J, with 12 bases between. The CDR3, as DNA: TGTGCCTGGAGTGAGATAGCCAGTCCCTACAATGAGCAGTTCTTC. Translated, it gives CAWSEIASPYNEQFF.

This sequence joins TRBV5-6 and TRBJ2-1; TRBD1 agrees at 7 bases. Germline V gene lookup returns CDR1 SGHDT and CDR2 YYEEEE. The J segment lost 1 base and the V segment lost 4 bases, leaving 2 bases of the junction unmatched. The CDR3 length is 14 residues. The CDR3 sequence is CASSTGQSYNEQFF. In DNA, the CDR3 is TGTGCCAGCAGCACGGGACAGTCCTACAATGAGCAGTTCTTC.

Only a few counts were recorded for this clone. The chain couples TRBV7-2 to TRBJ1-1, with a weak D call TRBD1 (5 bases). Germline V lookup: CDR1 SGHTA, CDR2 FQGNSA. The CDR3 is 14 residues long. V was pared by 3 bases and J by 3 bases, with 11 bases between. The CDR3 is CASSLGLGDTEAFF. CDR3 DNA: TGTGCCAGCAGCTTGGGACTAGGGGACACTGAAGCTTTCTTT.

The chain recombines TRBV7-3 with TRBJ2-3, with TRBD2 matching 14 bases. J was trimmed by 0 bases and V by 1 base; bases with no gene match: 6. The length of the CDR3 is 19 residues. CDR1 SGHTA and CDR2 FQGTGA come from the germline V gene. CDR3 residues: CASSLIGTSGGLSTDTQYF. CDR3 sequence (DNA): TGTGCCAGCAGCTTAATAGGGACTAGCGGGGGCCTCAGCACAGATACGCAGTATTTT. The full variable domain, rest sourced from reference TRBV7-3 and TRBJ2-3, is GAGVSQTPSNKVTEKGKYVELRCDPISGHTALYWYRQSLGQGPEFLIYFQGTGAADDSGLPNDRFFAVRPEGSVSTLKIQRTERGDSAVYLCASSLIGTSGGLSTDTQYFGPGTRLTVL.

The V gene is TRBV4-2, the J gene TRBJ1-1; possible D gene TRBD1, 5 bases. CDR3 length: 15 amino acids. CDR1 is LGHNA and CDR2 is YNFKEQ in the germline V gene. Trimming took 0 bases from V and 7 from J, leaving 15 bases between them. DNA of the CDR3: TGTGCCAGCAGCCAAGAAGCAACAGGTCGTTATGAAGCTTTCTTT. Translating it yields CASSQEATGRYEAFF.

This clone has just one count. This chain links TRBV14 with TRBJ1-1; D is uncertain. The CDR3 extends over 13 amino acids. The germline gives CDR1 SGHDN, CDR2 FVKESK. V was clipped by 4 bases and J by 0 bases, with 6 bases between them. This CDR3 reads CASSPGLNTEAFF. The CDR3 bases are TGTGCCAGCAGCCCCGGGTTGAACACTGAAGCTTTCTTT.

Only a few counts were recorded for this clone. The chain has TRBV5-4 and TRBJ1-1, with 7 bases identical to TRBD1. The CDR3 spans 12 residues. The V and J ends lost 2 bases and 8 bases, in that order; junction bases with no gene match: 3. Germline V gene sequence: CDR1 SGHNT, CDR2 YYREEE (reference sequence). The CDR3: CASSFLTGEAFF. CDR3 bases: TGTGCCAGCAGCTTCTTGACAGGGGAAGCTTTCTTT.

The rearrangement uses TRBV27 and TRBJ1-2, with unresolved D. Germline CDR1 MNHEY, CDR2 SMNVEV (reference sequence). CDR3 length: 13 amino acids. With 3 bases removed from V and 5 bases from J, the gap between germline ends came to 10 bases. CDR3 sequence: CASSFATGYGYTF. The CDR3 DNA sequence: TGTGCCAGCAGTTTTGCCACGGGATATGGCTACACCTTC.